Here is one T cell receptor beta chain with its context. Antigen unknown. The entry originates in a study of beta chain features in type 1 diabetes. Points from the study as a whole: Researchers report that Type 1 diabetes patients had moderately but significantly shorter TCRB CDR3s across all four CD4+ subsets.

From germline, CDR1 is LGHNA and CDR2 YSLEER. V lost 3 bases, J lost 3 bases, and 27 bases lay in between. The CDR3 is 20 residues long. Investigators reverse transcribed all isolated RNA, so they sequenced expressed TCRB transcripts. The table came from immunoSEQ multiplex PCR; TCRdb's copy has only in-frame clones and leaves some out. The sample lists about 160,000 clones, roughly 59% seen once, with around 0.096% in the top ten. The sample taken for sequencing was naive CD4+ T cells from blood. V and J are TRBV4-3 and TRBJ2-4, with D possibly matching TRBD2 (5 bases). The receptor comes from a man younger than 45 with type 1 diabetes. CDR3 amino acids: CASSHSAFEDSAMGKNIQYF. The CDR3 nucleotides are TGCGCCAGCAGCCACTCAGCCTTTGAGGATAGCGCTATGGGCAAAAACATTCAGTACTTC.